This passage covers 26 T cell receptor beta chains from one sample sequenced in a study of CD8 T cells in Susac syndrome. An amount of RNA that ranged from roughly 0.5 to 1 ug was reverse transcribed with random hexamers. MiXCR, run by TCRdb on the immunoSEQ multiplex PCR reads, gives a single entry per CDR3 protein. The sample gives about 210,000 distinct CDR3 sequences, 95% of which show up once; 0.085% to 0.095% is in the top ten. Sequences were obtained from CD4+ T cells from PBMCs. The receptor source for this set is a human donor with multiple sclerosis.

The chain recombines TRBV3-1 with TRBJ2-7; D remains unclear. Germline V gene sequence: CDR1 LGHDT, CDR2 YNNKEL (reference sequence). The CDR3 spans 16 residues. Between the trimmed V and J ends, which lost 5 bases and 2 bases, there was a span of 19 bases. The CDR3 loop is CASSAPSTGLPYEQYF. The CDR3 nucleotides read TGTGCCAGCAGCGCACCTAGTACGGGCCTGCCCTACGAGCAGTACTTC.

The J gene is TRBJ2-7, the V gene TRBV28, with no clear D. Germline V gene data show CDR1 as MDHEN and CDR2 as SYDVKM. The CDR3 contains 11 residues. The DNA for the CDR3 is TGTACGCCGCGTCAGGTAAACGAGCAGTACTTC. Translated: CTPRQVNEQYF.

The chain couples TRBV2 to TRBJ1-5; TRBD1 is a possible D gene (5 bases). From germline, CDR1 is SNHLY and CDR2 FYNNEI. The V and J ends lost 6 bases and 3 bases respectively, with 12 bases between them. The CDR3 runs to 14 residues. The DNA for the CDR3 is TGTGCCAGCAGGGCCCCAGGGTCCAATCAGCCCCAGCATTTT. As protein: CASRAPGSNQPQHF. The full variable domain, with the rest looked up from reference TRBV2 and TRBJ1-5, is EPEVTQTPSHQVTQMGQEVILRCVPISNHLYFYWYRQILGQKVEFLVSFYNNEISEKSEIFDDQFSVERPDGSNFTLKIRSTKLEDSAMYFCASRAPGSNQPQHFGDGTRLSIL.

This clonotype has just one count. The chain combines TRBV7-2 with TRBJ2-5; no clear D gene. CDR1 SGHTA and CDR2 FQGNSA come from the germline V gene. The CDR3 runs to 13 residues. The germline V and J ends were trimmed by 1 base and 4 bases, with 7 bases remaining between them. The CDR3 loop is CASSLDHRETQYF. The CDR3 nucleotides read TGTGCCAGCAGCTTAGACCACCGAGAGACCCAGTACTTC.

The genes are TRBV28 and TRBJ1-4; D gene uncertain. V shed 5 bases and J shed 7 bases, with 11 bases lying between them. CDR1 is MDHEN, CDR2 SYDVKM, per germline. CDR3 length: 13 residues. The CDR3 DNA reads TGTGCCAGCAGTCCCCCACCGGGTGAAAAACTGTTTTTT. It yields the protein CASSPPPGEKLFF.

The J gene is TRBJ2-6, the V gene TRBV20-1; D unresolved. CDR1 and CDR2 from the germline V gene are DFQATT and SNEGSKA (reference sequence). The V gene lost 1 base and the J gene lost 1 base, with 5 bases spanning the gap. This CDR3 region has 14 residues. The CDR3 reads CSARVESGANVLTF. The DNA for the CDR3 is TGCAGTGCTAGAGTCGAATCTGGGGCCAACGTCCTGACTTTC.

This chain connects TRBV2 to TRBJ2-5, with D possibly called TRBD1 or TRBD2 (5 bases each). Trimming took off 1 base at V and 7 bases at J, with 19 bases between the two ends. Germline CDR1 reads SNHLY; CDR2 reads FYNNEI. The CDR3 is 16 amino acids. For the CDR3, the DNA is TGTGCCAGCAGTGAAGTCGGGGCCCTCCCGCTTGGGACCCAGTACTTC. Its translation: CASSEVGALPLGTQYF.

This chain connects TRBV12-3 or TRBV12-4 to TRBJ1-5; TRBD1 matches 12 bases. The trim removed 6 bases at V and 7 bases at J, leaving 7 bases unmatched. This CDR3 spans 15 amino acids. The CDR3 coding sequence is TGTGCCAGCAGCCAGGGACAGGGGGCCTGGCAGCCCCAGCATTTT. Amino acid sequence: CASSQGQGAWQPQHF.

This chain uses TRBV30 with TRBJ1-1; D unresolved. Germline loops: CDR1 GTSNPN, CDR2 SVGIG (reference sequence). This CDR3 has 12 amino acids. Deletions cut 3 bases from V and 2 bases from J, with 7 bases between. The CDR3 here is CAWRTANTEAFF. The CDR3 nucleotides are TGTGCCTGGAGGACGGCTAACACTGAAGCTTTCTTT.

The rearrangement joins TRBV6-6 to TRBJ1-2; D ambiguous. With 5 bases removed from V and 8 bases from J, the gap between germline ends came to 15 bases. The CDR3 covers 13 residues. Germline loops: CDR1 MNHNY, CDR2 SVGAGI (reference sequence). The CDR3 reads CASSNTLLGGYTF. CDR3 nucleotides: TGTGCCAGCAGTAATACCTTATTGGGCGGCTACACCTTC.

The chain employs TRBV5-6 and TRBJ2-5; no clear D. V lost 1 base and J lost 4, with 11 bases in between. The CDR3 extends over 14 amino acids. CDR1 and CDR2 (germline): SGHDT, YYEEEE. For the CDR3, the DNA is TGTGCCAGCAGCTTGAGAACGGTCCGAGAGACCCAGTACTTC. Translation gives CASSLRTVRETQYF. The whole variable domain, filled in from reference TRBV5-6 and TRBJ2-5, reads DAGVTQSPTHLIKTRGQQVTLRCSPKSGHDTVSWYQQALGQGPQFIFQYYEEEERQRGNFPDRFSGHQFPNYSSELNVNALLLGDSALYLCASSLRTVRETQYFGPGTRLLVL.

V gene TRBV7-3 combines with J gene TRBJ2-3, with no clear D. This CDR3 has 14 amino acids. V lost 3 bases and J lost 1, with 8 bases in between. Looked up from germline, CDR1 is SGHTA and CDR2 is FQGTGA. The CDR3 is CASSLGARTDTQYF. The CDR3 nucleotides read TGTGCCAGCAGCTTGGGCGCCCGCACAGATACGCAGTATTTT. Based on the CDR3 plus reference TRBV7-3 and TRBJ2-3, the full variable domain is GAGVSQTPSNKVTEKGKYVELRCDPISGHTALYWYRQSLGQGPEFLIYFQGTGAADDSGLPNDRFFAVRPEGSVSTLKIQRTERGDSAVYLCASSLGARTDTQYFGPGTRLTVL.

This sequence joins TRBV5-1 and TRBJ2-7, with TRBD2 as a possible D gene (5 bases). The germline V gene has CDR1 SGHRS and CDR2 YFSETQ. CDR3 length: 17 amino acids. Trimming shortened V by 4 bases and J by 3 bases, and 23 bases separated the two germline ends. DNA of the CDR3: TGCGCCAGCAGCCCCATAAACCCCCGGACGGGGAACTACGAGCAGTACTTC. This gives the protein CASSPINPRTGNYEQYF. Full variable domain (rest looked up from reference TRBV5-1 and TRBJ2-7): KAGVTQTPRYLIKTRGQQVTLSCSPISGHRSVSWYQQTPGQGLQFLFEYFSETQRNKGNFPGRFSGRQFSNSRSEMNVSTLELGDSALYLCASSPINPRTGNYEQYFGPGTRLTVT.

As DNA, the CDR3 is TGTGCCAGCACCCCAGGGAGGGGCAATCAGCCCCAGCATTTT. Encoded protein: CASTPGRGNQPQHF. The V gene is TRBV6-1, the J gene TRBJ1-5; possible D gene TRBD1, 5 bases. CDR3 length equals 14 residues. V was pared by 7 bases and J by 2 bases, with 12 bases between. CDR1 and CDR2 (germline): MNHNS, SASEGT.

This clonotype was counted a single time. The rearrangement uses TRBV6-5 and TRBJ2-3; unclear D gene. Germline assignment: CDR1 MNHEY and CDR2 SVGAGI. The CDR3 sequence is 14 residues long. Trimming shortened V by 2 bases and J by 2 bases, and 8 bases separated the two germline ends. The CDR3 is CASSYVHPTDTQYF. The DNA for the CDR3 is TGTGCCAGCAGTTACGTCCACCCCACAGATACGCAGTATTTT.

This chain links TRBV3-1 with TRBJ2-7, with TRBD2 matching over 10 bases. The CDR3 totals 18 residues. With 4 bases clipped from V and 4 bases from J, the junction kept 16 bases outside the gene matches. Germline V gene data show CDR1 as LGHDT and CDR2 as YNNKEL (reference sequence). The CDR3, as DNA: TGTGCCAGCAGCCTACGACTTCTACCTAGCGGGAGAGAATACGAGCAGTACTTC. It is translated as CASSLRLLPSGREYEQYF.

V and J are TRBV23-1 and TRBJ2-7, with no clear D. TRBV23-1 is marked as an open reading frame, function uncertain. This CDR3 region has 13 residues. The V gene lost 2 bases and the J gene lost 4 bases, with 9 bases spanning the gap. The CDR3 coding sequence is TGCGCCAGCAGTCAAAAAAGAGCGTACGAGCAGTACTTC. Amino acid sequence: CASSQKRAYEQYF.

V is TRBV30 and J is TRBJ1-1, with TRBD1 identical over 7 bases. Trimming took 4 bases from V and 7 from J; bases not matched to a gene: 6. The CDR3 is 12 residues long. In germline, CDR1 is GTSNPN, CDR2 SVGIG (reference sequence). This CDR3 reads CAWTGGFDEAFF. CDR3 DNA: TGTGCCTGGACAGGGGGTTTCGATGAAGCTTTCTTT.

The chain joins TRBV24-1 to TRBJ1-2; D is unclear. V shed 3 bases and J shed 8 bases, with 9 bases lying between them. Germline values: CDR1 KGHDR, CDR2 SFDVKD. The CDR3 loop spans 12 amino acids. The CDR3 is CATSDPNVGYTF. CDR3 nucleotides: TGTGCCACCAGTGATCCCAATGTGGGCTACACCTTC.

The CDR3 DNA is TGTGCCAGCGGGATAACAGATACGCAGTATTTT. Translated, it gives CASGITDTQYF. The V and J genes are TRBV2 and TRBJ2-3; D call uncertain. V lost 8 bases, J lost 3 bases, and 6 bases lay in between. The CDR3 consists of 11 residues. In germline, CDR1 is SNHLY, CDR2 FYNNEI.

V is TRBV7-2 and J is TRBJ2-3, with 10 bases fitting TRBD2. The V gene's germline CDR1 is SGHTA and CDR2 FQGNSA. This CDR3 has 14 amino acids. Trimming took 5 bases from V and 7 from J; bases not matched to a gene: 6. The CDR3 sequence is CASSNKREGHTQYF. For the CDR3, the DNA is TGTGCCAGCAGCAACAAGCGGGAGGGACATACGCAGTATTTT.

The V gene is TRBV3-1, the J gene TRBJ1-2; 8 nucleotides line up with TRBD1. The CDR3 has 16 amino acids. V trimming: 1 base; J trimming: 7 bases; junction bases outside the gene matches: 11. The germline V gene has CDR1 LGHDT and CDR2 YNNKEL (reference sequence). As DNA, the CDR3 is TGTGCCAGCAGCCAAGCGGACAGGGTCCTTCATCCTGGCTACACCTTC. It is translated as CASSQADRVLHPGYTF.

This chain uses TRBV29-1 with TRBJ2-7; D remains ambiguous. Trimming removed 4 bases from V and 2 bases from J, with 9 bases in between. The length of the CDR3 is 12 residues. Germline V gene data show CDR1 as SQVTM and CDR2 as ANQGSEA. DNA for the CDR3: TGCAGCGTTGCCGGCAAGACCTACGAGCAGTACTTC. It encodes CSVAGKTYEQYF.

The chain couples TRBV20-1 to TRBJ2-1, with D perhaps matching TRBD1 (6 bases). V lost 0 bases, J lost 0 bases, and 18 bases lay in between. Per the germline V gene, CDR1 is DFQATT and CDR2 is SNEGSKA (reference sequence). The CDR3 covers 18 residues. CDR3 amino acids: CSARDHETGAPSYNEQFF. Written as DNA, the CDR3 is TGCAGTGCTAGAGATCATGAGACAGGCGCGCCCTCCTACAATGAGCAGTTCTTC.

V gene TRBV7-9 combines with J gene TRBJ2-7, with D uncertain. CDR3 length equals 14 residues. In germline, CDR1 is SEHNR, CDR2 FQNEAQ (reference sequence). The V end lost 4 bases, the J end lost 5 bases, and 15 bases lay between the germline ends. CDR3 amino acids: CASSSVRRTDEQYF. As DNA, the CDR3 is TGTGCCAGCAGCTCCGTCCGAAGGACGGACGAGCAGTACTTC.

The CDR3 here is CASSNRDNMFGSGANVLTF. CDR3 coding DNA: TGTGCCAGCAGTAACCGGGACAACATGTTCGGCTCTGGGGCCAACGTCCTGACTTTC. This chain connects TRBV28 to TRBJ2-6; a possible D gene is TRBD1 (6 bases). V gave up 5 bases and J gave up 0 bases, with 20 bases separating them. The CDR3 runs to 19 residues. Germline CDR1 reads MDHEN; CDR2 reads SYDVKM.